This T cell receptor beta chain was documented in a study of cytomegalovirus exposure and HLA in healthy donors. The CDR3 is made up of 14 amino acids. The V and J ends lost 8 bases and 0 bases respectively, with 14 bases between them. PCR employed 60 Vbeta and 13 Jbeta primers. Some clones are missing from TCRdb's copy, which holds only in-frame ones; the method was immunoSEQ multiplex PCR. This table holds 130,000 to 150,000 clones, roughly 80% found once. This TCR was recovered from a woman aged 25 to 39 in good health and CMV-seronegative. The sample consisted of PBMCs. The rearrangement joins TRBV6-7 to TRBJ2-7; D might be TRBD2 (6 bases). TRBV6-7 is an ORF, and what it does is uncertain. The CDR3 loop reads CASPEGPSSYEQYF. For the CDR3, the DNA is TGTGCCAGCCCGGAGGGACCTAGCTCCTACGAGCAGTACTTC.